The next 29 T cell receptor beta chains were all read from a single sample in a study of radiotherapy plus CTLA-4 blockade in lung cancer. The protocol was immunoSEQ multiplex PCR, while the TCRdb copy is restricted to in-frame clones and leaves out a portion. The sample records more than 35,000 clones, approximately 89% being singletons. This sample comprised peripheral blood, obtained from a patient treated with radiotherapy plus ipilimumab. The receptors shown here come from a human donor with non-small cell lung cancer who had stable disease on radiotherapy plus ipilimumab.

This chain connects TRBV6-1 to TRBJ1-1; a weak D match, TRBD1 (5 bases). The CDR3 has 14 amino acids. The germline gives CDR1 MNHNS, CDR2 SASEGT. V shed 8 bases and J shed 4 bases, with 17 bases lying between them. The chain's CDR3 is CASSLSPGVTEAFF. The CDR3 nucleotides are TGTGCCAGCTCCCTGAGCCCGGGGGTCACTGAAGCTTTCTTT.

The chain employs TRBV5-4 and TRBJ2-3, with 10 positions matching TRBD2. J was trimmed by 4 bases and V by 4 bases; bases with no gene match: 9. Germline V gene lookup returns CDR1 SGHNT and CDR2 YYREEE (reference sequence). The length of the CDR3 is 16 residues. In DNA, the CDR3 is TGTGCCAGCAGCACTGGGGTTGGGACTAGCGCAGATACGCAGTATTTT. It yields the protein CASSTGVGTSADTQYF.

The chain has TRBV25-1 and TRBJ2-3, with 10 nucleotides matching TRBD2. CDR3 length: 15 residues. Trimming cost V 2 bases and J 5 bases; bases outside gene matches: 4. Germline lookup yields CDR1 MGHDK and CDR2 SYGVNS. CDR3 residues: CASSEKGLAVDTQYF. CDR3 sequence (DNA): TGTGCCAGCAGTGAAAAAGGACTAGCGGTAGATACGCAGTATTTT.

This clone was seen a handful of times. This chain connects TRBV7-3 to TRBJ2-4, with 8 nucleotides matching TRBD1. Trimming removed 2 bases from V and 6 bases from J; junction bases left unmatched: 3. The CDR3 has 14 residues. Germline-derived CDR1 and CDR2 are SGHTA and FQGTGA. The CDR3: CASSLAGGRNIQYF. CDR3 nucleotides: TGTGCCAGCAGCTTAGCAGGGGGCAGAAACATTCAGTACTTC.

This clone was seen only once. The chain has TRBV6-4 and TRBJ2-1; tentative D call: TRBD2 (6 bases). CDR3 length equals 15 residues. Trimming took 3 bases from V and 4 from J, leaving 13 bases between them. CDR1 is MRHNA, CDR2 SNTAGT, per germline. As DNA, the CDR3 is TGTGCCAGCAGTGAGGTAGCGGAGTCTTACAATGAGCAGTTCTTC. This codes for CASSEVAESYNEQFF.

CDR3 sequence reads: CASRERQGVGRNQPQHF. CDR3 DNA: TGTGCCAGTAGAGAACGACAGGGGGTTGGGCGCAATCAGCCCCAGCATTTT. The rearrangement links TRBV19 to TRBJ1-5; 9 bases fit TRBD1. The length of the CDR3 is 17 residues. Per the germline V gene, CDR1 is LNHDA and CDR2 is SQIVND (reference sequence). Losses at the gene ends were 6 bases for V and 2 bases for J; bases not matched to a gene: 11.

The chain links TRBV19 to TRBJ1-1; the D is unclear. Germline V gives CDR1 LNHDA, CDR2 SQIVND (reference sequence). This CDR3 is 13 amino acids long. Trimming shortened V by 4 bases and J by 5 bases, and 11 bases separated the two germline ends. CDR3 sequence (DNA): TGTGCCAGTAGTAGCCTACCGAGGACTGAAGCTTTCTTT. It is translated as CASSSLPRTEAFF.

The chain recombines TRBV27 with TRBJ1-2; 10 nucleotides agree with TRBD1. Germline CDR1 MNHEY, CDR2 SMNVEV (reference sequence). The CDR3 contains 13 residues. J gave up 8 bases and V 5 bases, and 5 bases lay outside the gene matches. CDR3 loop: CASSMTGGAGYTF. CDR3 nucleotides: TGTGCCAGCAGTATGACAGGGGGCGCAGGCTACACCTTC.

Turning to this clone: Other DNA sequences of this sample code for an identical CDR3. The CDR3 bases are TGTGCCAGCAGCGTATTGACAGGGGAAGACTATGGCTACACCTTC. Translated, it gives CASSVLTGEDYGYTF. This rearrangement joins TRBV7-9 to TRBJ1-2; 8 bases line up with TRBD1. Germline-derived CDR1 and CDR2 are SEHNR and FQNEAQ (reference sequence). V trimming: 5 bases; J trimming: 3 bases; junction bases outside the gene matches: 8. The CDR3 runs to 15 residues.

This chain uses TRBV6-6 with TRBJ2-7; D is possibly TRBD2 (6 bases). Per germline, CDR1 MNHNY and CDR2 SVGAGI (reference sequence). The CDR3 runs to 14 residues. Trimming took 1 base from V and 3 from J, leaving 10 bases between them. CDR3 in amino acids: CASSYWDSSYEQYF. CDR3 in DNA: TGTGCCAGCAGTTACTGGGACTCGAGCTACGAGCAGTACTTC.

By sample fraction, this clone is hyperexpanded. The rearrangement links TRBV28 to TRBJ2-5, with D possibly TRBD1 on 6 matching bases. Trimming took 3 bases from V and 1 from J, leaving 12 bases between them. The CDR3 totals 15 residues. Germline CDR1 reads MDHEN; CDR2 reads SYDVKM. As DNA, the CDR3 is TGTGCCAGCAGTTTCTCGGGACACATCCAAGAGACCCAGTACTTC. This codes for CASSFSGHIQETQYF.

The V and J genes are TRBV6-5 and TRBJ1-2; TRBD1 might be the D (5 bases). This CDR3 is built from 16 residues. Germline V gene lookup returns CDR1 MNHEY and CDR2 SVGAGI. V lost 0 bases to trimming and J lost 4 bases, with 15 bases between them. CDR3 loop: CASSYSLTASFYGYTF. CDR3 DNA: TGTGCCAGCAGTTACTCGTTGACAGCTTCGTTCTATGGCTACACCTTC.

The chain employs TRBV5-1 and TRBJ2-1, with TRBD1 as a possible D gene (5 bases). Trimming took 2 bases from V and 0 from J, leaving 6 bases between them. Germline CDR1 reads SGHRS; CDR2 reads YFSETQ. The CDR3 covers 14 residues. This CDR3 reads CASSFDSSYNEQFF. The CDR3 region has the DNA TGCGCCAGCAGCTTTGACAGCTCCTACAATGAGCAGTTCTTC.

This clone occurred a few times. This chain connects TRBV28 to TRBJ2-2, with 7 bases fitting TRBD1. The CDR3 has 15 amino acids. The junction had 6 bases not matched to a gene; V was cut back by 7 bases and J by 1 base. Germline loops: CDR1 MDHEN, CDR2 SYDVKM. CDR3 sequence reads: CASKLRTGNTGELFF. CDR3 DNA sequence: TGTGCCAGCAAACTTCGGACAGGGAACACCGGGGAGCTGTTTTTT.

This chain connects TRBV30 to TRBJ1-5; D is unclear. CDR3 length: 13 amino acids. Looked up from germline, CDR1 is GTSNPN and CDR2 is SVGIG (reference sequence). V was shortened by 1 base and J by 2 bases, with 6 bases between the two germline ends. CDR3 sequence: CAWSAGRNQPQHF. Written as DNA, the CDR3 is TGTGCCTGGAGTGCTGGCCGCAATCAGCCCCAGCATTTT.

This clone is classed as medium-sized. J is TRBJ2-1 and V is TRBV7-9; the D is unclear. Deletions cut 6 bases from V and 8 bases from J, with 8 bases between. The CDR3 runs to 11 residues. Germline V gives CDR1 SEHNR, CDR2 FQNEAQ (reference sequence). CDR3 sequence reads: CASRDIDEQFF. CDR3 nucleotides: TGTGCCAGCAGAGACATCGATGAGCAGTTCTTC.

The CDR3 here is CASTYLEGLATNTGELFF. DNA for the CDR3: TGTGCCAGCACATACCTGGAGGGACTAGCGACGAACACCGGGGAGCTGTTTTTT. V gene TRBV27 combines with J gene TRBJ2-2; 10 bases line up with TRBD2. The CDR3 is 18 residues long. The V gene's germline CDR1 is MNHEY and CDR2 SMNVEV (reference sequence). Losses at the gene ends were 7 bases for V and 0 bases for J; bases not matched to a gene: 11.

CDR3 DNA sequence: TGTGCCAGCAGCTTAGGGGCTAGCGGGAGAAATAGCTCCTACAATGAGCAGTTCTTC. Its translation: CASSLGASGRNSSYNEQFF. This chain joins TRBV7-2 and TRBJ2-1; 10 bases fit TRBD2. The J segment lost 0 bases and the V segment lost 1 base, leaving 9 bases of the junction unmatched. The CDR3 covers 19 residues. Germline values: CDR1 SGHTA, CDR2 FQGNSA.

The rearrangement links TRBV10-3 to TRBJ2-7; weak D call: TRBD1 (5 bases). The CDR3 is 12 amino acids. Germline V gene data show CDR1 as ENHRY and CDR2 as SYGVKD. The ends were cut back, 8 bases at V and 3 bases at J, with 11 bases in the middle. The chain's CDR3 is CAIETANYEQYF. CDR3 DNA sequence: TGTGCCATCGAGACAGCGAACTACGAGCAGTACTTC.

The rearrangement joins TRBV30 to TRBJ1-1; D gene uncertain. From germline, CDR1 is GTSNPN and CDR2 SVGIG (reference sequence). Trimming removed 0 bases at V and 3 bases at J, with 5 bases between. CDR3 size: 12 residues. The CDR3 nucleotides are TGTGCCTGGAGTGTACTGTACACTGAAGCTTTCTTT. It is translated as CAWSVLYTEAFF. The full variable domain, in which reference TRBV30 and TRBJ1-1 provide the parts outside the CDR3, is SQTIHQWPATLVQPVGSPLSLECTVEGTSNPNLYWYRQAAGRGLQLLFYSVGIGQISSEVPQNLSASRPQDRQFILSSKKLLLSDSGFYLCAWSVLYTEAFFGQGTRLTVV.

The genes are TRBV4-3 and TRBJ2-7; TRBD2 matches 11 bases. The CDR3 consists of 16 residues. Unmatched junction bases numbered 5, after V lost 4 bases and J lost 0 bases. CDR1 is LGHNA and CDR2 is YSLEER in the germline V gene. This chain's CDR3 is CASSPGLAGSSYEQYF. CDR3 DNA: TGCGCCAGCAGCCCAGGACTAGCGGGTAGCTCCTACGAGCAGTACTTC.

The rearrangement links TRBV9 to TRBJ2-1; 7 bases agree with TRBD2. V gave up 2 bases and J gave up 1 base; unmatched junction bases: 6. CDR3 size: 16 residues. The V gene's germline CDR1 is SGDLS and CDR2 YYNGEE. The CDR3 DNA reads TGTGCCAGCAGCGTTGGGGGAGGGCTTTCCTACAATGAGCAGTTCTTC. It specifies CASSVGGGLSYNEQFF.

The chain uses TRBV5-6 and TRBJ1-2, with D uncertain. V dropped 4 bases and J dropped 6 bases, with 19 bases sitting between them. CDR1 is SGHDT, CDR2 YYEEEE, per germline. CDR3 length: 15 amino acids. CDR3 loop: CASSLFTGSPDGYTF. In DNA, the CDR3 is TGTGCCAGCAGCCTTTTCACGGGATCCCCGGATGGCTACACCTTC.

V is TRBV7-9 and J is TRBJ2-2; 14 nucleotides match TRBD2. Germline lookup yields CDR1 SEHNR and CDR2 FQNEAQ (reference sequence). The CDR3 runs to 19 residues. With 4 bases clipped from V and 0 bases from J, the junction kept 7 bases outside the gene matches. The CDR3: CASSSWTSGRPPNTGELFF. In DNA, the CDR3 is TGTGCCAGCAGCTCGTGGACTAGCGGGAGGCCCCCGAACACCGGGGAGCTGTTTTTT.

V is TRBV6-5 and J is TRBJ1-1; 7 bases match TRBD1. The CDR3 is 13 residues long. After removal of 8 bases from V and 10 bases from J, the junction contained 13 bases not matched to a gene. Per germline, CDR1 MNHEY and CDR2 SVGAGI. The CDR3 region has the DNA TGTGCCAGCTATAAACAGGGGCGGAGAGGAGCTTTCTTT. This encodes CASYKQGRRGAFF.

This chain connects TRBV18 to TRBJ1-2; 7 nucleotides agree with TRBD1. The germline V gene has CDR1 KGHSH and CDR2 LQKENI. J was trimmed by 4 bases and V by 3 bases; bases with no gene match: 5. The CDR3 loop spans 14 amino acids. Here the CDR3 DNA reads TGTGCCAGCTCACCGGACAGGCGACTCTATGGCTACACCTTC. Translating gives CASSPDRRLYGYTF.

The chain combines TRBV30 with TRBJ2-1, with D unresolved. The CDR3 is made up of 14 amino acids. Germline-derived CDR1 and CDR2 are GTSNPN and SVGIG (reference sequence). The V gene lost 1 base and the J gene lost 6 bases, with 13 bases spanning the gap. CDR3 in amino acids: CAWSGLITANEQFF. The CDR3 DNA sequence: TGTGCCTGGAGTGGTTTAATAACAGCCAATGAGCAGTTCTTC.

The rearrangement links TRBV7-4 to TRBJ1-1; TRBD1 aligns across 7 bases. There are 14 residues in the CDR3. J was trimmed by 1 base and V by 4 bases; bases with no gene match: 3. Per the germline V gene, CDR1 is SGHVT and CDR2 is SQSDAQ. CDR3 nucleotides: TGTGCCAGCAGCTCGACAGGGCGGAACACTGAAGCTTTCTTT. Encoded protein: CASSSTGRNTEAFF.

This clone was seen a few times. The rearrangement uses TRBV9 and TRBJ2-1, with 11 bases matching TRBD2. V shed 2 bases and J 3 bases; nucleotides not matched to a gene: 16. The germline gives CDR1 SGDLS, CDR2 YYNGEE. The CDR3 runs to 20 residues. The DNA of the CDR3 is TGTGCCAGCAGCGTCCTCCCCACTAGCGGGAGAGGCAGCGGCTACAATGAGCAGTTCTTC. This codes for CASSVLPTSGRGSGYNEQFF.